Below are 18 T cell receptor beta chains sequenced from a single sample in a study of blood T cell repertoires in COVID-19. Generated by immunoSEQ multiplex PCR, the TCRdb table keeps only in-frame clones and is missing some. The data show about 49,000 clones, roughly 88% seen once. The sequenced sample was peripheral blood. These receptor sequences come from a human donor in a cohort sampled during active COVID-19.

CDR3 sequence (DNA): TGTGCCACCAGCAGACTTGGATCGGGGCGGGGAGCCACTGGAAACACCATATATTTT. Its translation is CATSRLGSGRGATGNTIYF. The gene calls are TRBV15 and TRBJ1-3; a weak D match, TRBD1 (5 bases). The CDR3 totals 19 residues. V shed 2 bases and J shed 2 bases, with 22 bases lying between them. CDR1 is LNHNV, CDR2 YYDKDF, per germline (reference sequence).

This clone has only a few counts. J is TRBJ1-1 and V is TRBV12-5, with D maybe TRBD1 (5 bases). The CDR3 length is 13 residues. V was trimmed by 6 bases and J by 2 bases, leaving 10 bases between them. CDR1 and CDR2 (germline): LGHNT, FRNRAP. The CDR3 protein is CASGRGHNTEAFF. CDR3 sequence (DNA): TGTGCTAGTGGCCGAGGACATAACACTGAAGCTTTCTTT.

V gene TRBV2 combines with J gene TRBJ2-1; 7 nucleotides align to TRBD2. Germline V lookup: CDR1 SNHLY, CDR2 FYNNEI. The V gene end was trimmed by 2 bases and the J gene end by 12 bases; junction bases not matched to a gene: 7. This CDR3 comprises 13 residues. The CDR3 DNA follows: TGTGCCAGCAGTGAACGAAGTCTAGCGGTGCAGTTCTTC. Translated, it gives CASSERSLAVQFF.

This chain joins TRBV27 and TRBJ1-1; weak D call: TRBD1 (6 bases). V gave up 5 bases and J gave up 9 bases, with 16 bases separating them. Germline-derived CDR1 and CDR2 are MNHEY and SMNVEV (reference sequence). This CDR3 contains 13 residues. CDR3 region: CASSPLHQGKAFF. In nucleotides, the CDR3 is TGTGCCAGCAGTCCGCTCCATCAGGGGAAAGCTTTCTTT.

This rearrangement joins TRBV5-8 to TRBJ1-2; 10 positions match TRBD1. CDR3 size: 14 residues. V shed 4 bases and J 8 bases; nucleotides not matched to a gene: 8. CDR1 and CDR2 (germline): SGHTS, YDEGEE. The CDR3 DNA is TGTGCCAGCAGCATACGACAGGGGGCGAACGGCTACACCTTC. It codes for CASSIRQGANGYTF.

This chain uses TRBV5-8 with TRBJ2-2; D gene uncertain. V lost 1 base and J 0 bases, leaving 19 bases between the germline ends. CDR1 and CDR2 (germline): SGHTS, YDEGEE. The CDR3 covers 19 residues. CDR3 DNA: TGTGCCAGCAGCTTGTCGCTTGGTATTGGTCAGGCGAACACCGGGGAGCTGTTTTTT. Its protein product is CASSLSLGIGQANTGELFF.

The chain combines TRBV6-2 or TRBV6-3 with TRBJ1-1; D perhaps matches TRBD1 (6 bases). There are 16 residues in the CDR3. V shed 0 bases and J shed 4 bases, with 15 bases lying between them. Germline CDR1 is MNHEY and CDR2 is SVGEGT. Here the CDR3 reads CASSYSRQGTVTEAFF. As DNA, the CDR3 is TGTGCCAGCAGTTACTCGAGGCAGGGGACGGTCACTGAAGCTTTCTTT.

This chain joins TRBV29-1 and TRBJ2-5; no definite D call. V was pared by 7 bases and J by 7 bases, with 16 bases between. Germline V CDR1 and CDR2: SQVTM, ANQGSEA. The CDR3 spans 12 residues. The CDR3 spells CSAARGLGTQYF. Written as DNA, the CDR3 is TGCAGCGCTGCGCGCGGTTTAGGGACCCAGTACTTC.

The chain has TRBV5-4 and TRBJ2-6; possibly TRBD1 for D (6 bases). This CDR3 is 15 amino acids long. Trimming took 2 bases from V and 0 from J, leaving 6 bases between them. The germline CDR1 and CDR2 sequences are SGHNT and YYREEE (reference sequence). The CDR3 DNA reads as TGTGCCAGCAGCTTACAGGGCTCTGGGGCCAACGTCCTGACTTTC. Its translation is CASSLQGSGANVLTF.

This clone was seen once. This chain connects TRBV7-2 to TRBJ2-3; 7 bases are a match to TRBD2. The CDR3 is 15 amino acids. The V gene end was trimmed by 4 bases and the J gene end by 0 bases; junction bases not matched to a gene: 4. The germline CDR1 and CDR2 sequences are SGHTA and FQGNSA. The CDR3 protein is CASSWSGASTDTQYF. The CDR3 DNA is TGTGCCAGCAGCTGGAGCGGGGCTAGCACAGATACGCAGTATTTT.

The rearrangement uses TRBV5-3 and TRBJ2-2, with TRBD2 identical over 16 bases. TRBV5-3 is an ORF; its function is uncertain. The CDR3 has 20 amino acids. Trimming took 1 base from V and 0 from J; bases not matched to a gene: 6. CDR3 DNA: TGTGCCAGAAGCTTGTCGGGACTAGCGGGAGGGCCGGCGAACACCGGGGAGCTGTTTTTT. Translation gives CARSLSGLAGGPANTGELFF.

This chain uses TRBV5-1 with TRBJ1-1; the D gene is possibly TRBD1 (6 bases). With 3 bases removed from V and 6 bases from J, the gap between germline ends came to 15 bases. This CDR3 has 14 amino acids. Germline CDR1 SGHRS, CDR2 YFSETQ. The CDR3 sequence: CASSWGPGQPEAFF. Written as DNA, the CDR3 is TGCGCCAGCAGCTGGGGGCCGGGACAACCTGAAGCTTTCTTT.

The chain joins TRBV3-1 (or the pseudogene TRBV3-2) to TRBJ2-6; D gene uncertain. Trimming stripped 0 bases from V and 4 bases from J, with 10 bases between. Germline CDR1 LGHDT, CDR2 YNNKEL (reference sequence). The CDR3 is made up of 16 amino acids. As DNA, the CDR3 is TGTGCCAGCAGCCAAGAGGGCAGAACGGGGGCCAACGTCCTGACTTTC. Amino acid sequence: CASSQEGRTGANVLTF.

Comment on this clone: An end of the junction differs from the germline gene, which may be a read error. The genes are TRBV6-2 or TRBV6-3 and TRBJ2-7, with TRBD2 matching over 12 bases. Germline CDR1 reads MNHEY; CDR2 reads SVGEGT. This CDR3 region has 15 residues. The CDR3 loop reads CASSDSGTSGYEQYF. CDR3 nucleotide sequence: TGTGCCAGCAGTGACTCCGGGACTAGCGGGTACGAGCAGTACTTC.

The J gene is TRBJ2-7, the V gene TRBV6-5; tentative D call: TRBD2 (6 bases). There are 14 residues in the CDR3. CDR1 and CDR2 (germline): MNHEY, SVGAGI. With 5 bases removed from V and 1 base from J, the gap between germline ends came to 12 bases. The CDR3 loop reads CASSRERFSYEQYF. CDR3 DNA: TGTGCCAGCAGTCGGGAGCGATTTTCCTACGAGCAGTACTTC.

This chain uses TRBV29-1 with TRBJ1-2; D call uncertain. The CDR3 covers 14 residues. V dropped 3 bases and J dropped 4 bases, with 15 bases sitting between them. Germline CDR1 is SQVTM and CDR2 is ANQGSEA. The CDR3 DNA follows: TGCAGCGTTGAGTGGTCCCGAGGAATCTATGGCTACACCTTC. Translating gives CSVEWSRGIYGYTF.

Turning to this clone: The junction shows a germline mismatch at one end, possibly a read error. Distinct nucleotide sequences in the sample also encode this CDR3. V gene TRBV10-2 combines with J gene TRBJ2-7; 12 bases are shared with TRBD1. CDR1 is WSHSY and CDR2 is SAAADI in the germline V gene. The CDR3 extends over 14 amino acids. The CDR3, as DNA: TGCGCCAGCAGCCCGGGACAGGGGGCGCGCGAGCAGTACTTT. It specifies CASSPGQGAREQYF.

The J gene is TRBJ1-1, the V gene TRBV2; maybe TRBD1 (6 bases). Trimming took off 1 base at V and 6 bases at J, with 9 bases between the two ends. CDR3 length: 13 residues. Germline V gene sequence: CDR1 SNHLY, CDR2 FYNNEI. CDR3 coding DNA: TGTGCCAGCAGTGAAGGCCGGACAGCTGAAGCTTTCTTT. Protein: CASSEGRTAEAFF.